Shown below are 26 T cell receptor beta chains from a single sample sequenced in a study of blood T cell repertoires in COVID-19. Only in-frame clones appear in the TCRdb table, and some are missing; sequencing was by immunoSEQ multiplex PCR. The repertoire includes 60,000 to 70,000 clones, 82% of them detected once, and 35% to 50% sits in the top ten. The sequenced sample consisted of peripheral blood. These receptor sequences come from a human donor in a cohort sampled during active COVID-19.

The chain has TRBV5-4 and TRBJ2-2, with D possibly matching TRBD2 (6 bases). CDR3 size: 14 residues. Trimming cost V 5 bases and J 7 bases, with 15 bases left between them. Germline CDR1 SGHNT, CDR2 YYREEE (reference sequence). CDR3 bases: TGTGCCAGCAGACTAGCTGGGCTGGGCGGGGAGCTGTTTTTT. Translated, it gives CASRLAGLGGELFF. The full variable domain, rest sourced from reference TRBV5-4 and TRBJ2-2, is ETGVTQSPTHLIKTRGQQVTLRCSSQSGHNTVSWYQQALGQGPQFIFQYYREEENGRGNFPPRFSGLQFPNYSSELNVNALELDDSALYLCASRLAGLGGELFFGEGSRLTVL.

The chain combines TRBV19 with TRBJ2-3, with 9 bases that match TRBD2. Trimming removed 4 bases from V and 3 bases from J; junction bases left unmatched: 8. There are 16 residues in the CDR3. The germline V gene has CDR1 LNHDA and CDR2 SQIVND (reference sequence). For the CDR3, the DNA is TGTGCCAGTAGTAAGAACAGCGGGGGGAGGACAGATACGCAGTATTTT. Its translation is CASSKNSGGRTDTQYF.

The V and J genes are TRBV5-1 and TRBJ2-5, with TRBD1 matching 7 bases. The germline CDR1 and CDR2 sequences are SGHRS and YFSETQ. Losses at the gene ends were 2 bases for V and 6 bases for J; bases not matched to a gene: 7. There are 14 residues in the CDR3. CDR3 coding DNA: TGCGCCAGCAGCTTTGACAGGGTCAAGAAGACCCAGTACTTC. Amino acids: CASSFDRVKKTQYF.

The chain couples TRBV5-1 to TRBJ2-1; 7 nucleotides align to TRBD1. The trim removed 3 bases at V and 7 bases at J, leaving 7 bases unmatched. The CDR3 extends over 14 amino acids. CDR1 is SGHRS, CDR2 YFSETQ, per germline. As DNA, the CDR3 is TGCGCCAGCAGCTCGAGAGGGGGCATTAATGAGCAGTTCTTC. This gives the protein CASSSRGGINEQFF.

CDR3 in DNA: TGTGCCAGCAGTATCAGGACAGGGAGGTACGAGCAGTACTTC. This encodes CASSIRTGRYEQYF. The chain carries TRBV28 and TRBJ2-7; 8 nucleotides match TRBD1. Trimming at V came to 5 bases and at J to 4 bases, leaving 7 bases not matched to a gene. The germline CDR1 and CDR2 sequences are MDHEN and SYDVKM. This CDR3 is 14 amino acids long.

This chain links TRBV19 with TRBJ2-6; 11 nucleotides line up with TRBD2. CDR1 and CDR2 from the germline V gene are LNHDA and SQIVND (reference sequence). The CDR3 loop spans 20 amino acids. V lost 7 bases to trimming and J lost 4 bases; unmatched junction nucleotides: 18. The chain's CDR3 is CASTTFPRLAGRGGANVLTF. Here the CDR3 DNA reads TGTGCCAGTACCACGTTTCCCCGACTAGCGGGACGGGGCGGGGCCAACGTCCTGACTTTC. The entire variable domain, with the rest obtained from reference TRBV19 and TRBJ2-6, is as follows: DGGITQSPKYLFRKEGQNVTLSCEQNLNHDAMYWYRQDPGQGLRLIYYSQIVNDFQKGDIAEGYSVSREKKESFPLTVTSAQKNPTAFYLCASTTFPRLAGRGGANVLTFGAGSRLTVL.

J is TRBJ1-2 and V is TRBV19; 8 bases align to TRBD1. The CDR3 loop spans 15 amino acids. The junction had 7 bases not matched to a gene; V was cut back by 6 bases and J by 1 base. The germline V gene encodes CDR1 LNHDA and CDR2 SQIVND (reference sequence). The DNA for the CDR3 is TGTGCCAGTAGCCCGGACAGGGAAGGTAACTATGGCTACACCTTC. Translated, it gives CASSPDREGNYGYTF.

The V and J genes are TRBV6-6 and TRBJ1-5, with D unclear. The length of the CDR3 is 12 residues. V was pared by 2 bases and J by 8 bases, with 7 bases between. Germline V gene sequence: CDR1 MNHNY, CDR2 SVGAGI (reference sequence). The CDR3 here is CASSYGREPQHF. The CDR3 coding sequence is TGTGCCAGCAGTTACGGGCGAGAGCCCCAGCATTTT.

V and J are TRBV6-6 and TRBJ2-2; possibly TRBD1 for D (6 bases). This CDR3 spans 14 amino acids. Germline assignment: CDR1 MNHNY and CDR2 SVGAGI (reference sequence). Trimming left V 6 bases short and J 1 base short, with 9 bases between. The CDR3 spells CASRPTGNTGELFF. DNA of the CDR3: TGTGCCAGCAGACCGACAGGGAACACCGGGGAGCTGTTTTTT.

The chain couples TRBV19 to TRBJ2-7; 8 bases agree with TRBD1. There are 14 residues in the CDR3. Trimming took 7 bases from V and 6 from J; bases not matched to a gene: 11. The germline gives CDR1 LNHDA, CDR2 SQIVND (reference sequence). The chain's CDR3 is CASTDGQGFREQYF. CDR3 bases: TGTGCCAGTACGGACGGACAGGGCTTTCGCGAGCAGTACTTC. Full variable domain (rest looked up from reference TRBV19 and TRBJ2-7): DGGITQSPKYLFRKEGQNVTLSCEQNLNHDAMYWYRQDPGQGLRLIYYSQIVNDFQKGDIAEGYSVSREKKESFPLTVTSAQKNPTAFYLCASTDGQGFREQYFGPGTRLTVT.

This chain links TRBV15 with TRBJ2-5, with D possibly being TRBD2 (6 bases). CDR1 is LNHNV, CDR2 YYDKDF, per germline (reference sequence). This CDR3 contains 14 residues. Trimming shortened V by 0 bases and J by 5 bases, and 10 bases separated the two germline ends. CDR3: CATSRDRGGETQYF. The CDR3 nucleotides are TGTGCCACCAGCAGAGATAGGGGAGGTGAGACCCAGTACTTC. The whole variable domain, filled in from reference TRBV15 and TRBJ2-5, reads DAMVIQNPRYQVTQFGKPVTLSCSQTLNHNVMYWYQQKSSQAPKLLFHYYDKDFNNEADTPDNFQSRRPNTSFCFLDIRSPGLGDTAMYLCATSRDRGGETQYFGPGTRLLVL.

This sequence joins TRBV30 and TRBJ2-1, with 10 bases identical to TRBD1. Trimming cost V 5 bases and J 8 bases; bases outside gene matches: 9. This CDR3 region has 14 residues. Germline V gene data show CDR1 as GTSNPN and CDR2 as SVGIG (reference sequence). The CDR3 reads CAWDGTGEHHEQFF. CDR3 coding DNA: TGTGCCTGGGATGGGACAGGGGAACATCATGAGCAGTTCTTC. The full variable domain, rest sourced from reference TRBV30 and TRBJ2-1, is SQTIHQWPATLVQPVGSPLSLECTVEGTSNPNLYWYRQAAGRGLQLLFYSVGIGQISSEVPQNLSASRPQDRQFILSSKKLLLSDSGFYLCAWDGTGEHHEQFFGPGTRLTVL.

This chain connects TRBV27 to TRBJ1-1; no definite D call. Per germline, CDR1 MNHEY and CDR2 SMNVEV (reference sequence). The ends were cut back, 4 bases at V and 0 bases at J, with 18 bases in the middle. This CDR3 spans 17 amino acids. The CDR3: CASSSTRLGLMNTEAFF. CDR3 sequence (DNA): TGTGCCAGCAGTTCAACGCGGCTGGGTCTTATGAACACTGAAGCTTTCTTT.

The chain combines TRBV5-1 with TRBJ1-6; TRBD1 aligns across 12 bases. V trimming: 4 bases; J trimming: 6 bases; junction bases outside the gene matches: 5. The CDR3 covers 16 residues. In germline, CDR1 is SGHRS, CDR2 YFSETQ. The CDR3 nucleotides read TGCGCCAGCAGCCGGGGACAGGGGGCTTCTAATTCACCCCTCCACTTT. It codes for CASSRGQGASNSPLHF.

The V call is TRBV5-4, the J call TRBJ2-1, with D perhaps matching TRBD1 (5 bases). V shed 0 bases and J shed 3 bases, with 7 bases lying between them. CDR1 is SGHNT, CDR2 YYREEE, per germline (reference sequence). The CDR3 spans 14 residues. This CDR3 reads CASSLAGHYNEQFF. In nucleotides, the CDR3 is TGTGCCAGCAGCTTGGCAGGACACTACAATGAGCAGTTCTTC. The full variable domain, rest sourced from reference TRBV5-4 and TRBJ2-1, is ETGVTQSPTHLIKTRGQQVTLRCSSQSGHNTVSWYQQALGQGPQFIFQYYREEENGRGNFPPRFSGLQFPNYSSELNVNALELDDSALYLCASSLAGHYNEQFFGPGTRLTVL.

This clone was seen a few times. The chain couples TRBV18 to TRBJ2-7; 10 bases line up with TRBD1. Trimming removed 3 bases from V and 0 bases from J; junction bases left unmatched: 5. The CDR3 has 16 residues. Germline V lookup: CDR1 KGHSH, CDR2 LQKENI. The chain's CDR3 is CASSPDRGRSSYEQYF. The CDR3, as DNA: TGTGCCAGCTCACCTGACAGGGGGCGAAGCTCCTACGAGCAGTACTTC.

This clone was picked up one time. The DNA for the CDR3 is TGTGCCACTAGATCGGACGGACACTCTGGAAACACCATATATTTT. Its translation: CATRSDGHSGNTIYF. This sequence joins TRBV10-3 and TRBJ1-3, with a tentative D call TRBD1 (5 bases). The CDR3 length is 15 residues. The V and J ends lost 10 bases and 0 bases respectively, with 16 bases between them. Germline CDR1 and CDR2: ENHRY and SYGVKD.

The chain has TRBV24-1 and TRBJ1-2, with 9 bases lining up with TRBD1. The CDR3 runs to 14 residues. CDR1 is KGHDR and CDR2 is SFDVKD in the germline V gene. J lost 5 bases, V lost 4 bases, and 4 bases had no gene match. The CDR3 DNA sequence: TGTGCCACCAGTGACCCCGGGACAGGGTATGGCTACACCTTC. Its translation is CATSDPGTGYGYTF.

The rearrangement joins TRBV5-1 to TRBJ2-5, with 7 bases matching TRBD1. The CDR3 spans 14 residues. Germline V gives CDR1 SGHRS, CDR2 YFSETQ. V was clipped by 3 bases and J by 2 bases; unmatched bases: 4. The CDR3 DNA is TGCGCCAGCAGCTGGGGCAGGGGGCAAGAGACCCAGTACTTC. Encoded protein: CASSWGRGQETQYF.

The V gene is TRBV4-1, the J gene TRBJ2-7; a possible D gene is TRBD1 (5 bases). V was shortened by 1 base and J by 2 bases, with 12 bases between the two germline ends. The CDR3 length is 15 residues. Per germline, CDR1 MGHRA and CDR2 YSYEKL. CDR3 sequence (DNA): TGCGCCAGCAGCCAAGCGGTACAGGCTCCCTACGAGCAGTACTTC. Translated, it gives CASSQAVQAPYEQYF.

This CDR3 reads CASSVTRSNYEQYF. In nucleotides, the CDR3 is TGTGCCAGCAGTGTGACTAGGAGTAACTACGAGCAGTACTTC. The rearrangement joins TRBV28 to TRBJ2-7, with D possibly TRBD2 on 6 matching bases. The CDR3 extends over 14 amino acids. CDR1 is MDHEN and CDR2 is SYDVKM in the germline V gene. V was trimmed by 5 bases and J by 3 bases, leaving 14 bases between them.

This clone appeared a few times. The chain employs TRBV6-5 and TRBJ1-5, with 8 bases matching TRBD1. J gave up 3 bases and V 6 bases, and 1 base lay outside the gene matches. Germline values: CDR1 MNHEY, CDR2 SVGAGI. The CDR3 spans 13 residues. Here the CDR3 reads CASRTGDNQPQHF. The CDR3 bases are TGTGCCAGCAGGACAGGGGACAATCAGCCCCAGCATTTT.

This clone was seen more than once but under ten times. The J gene is TRBJ2-1, the V gene TRBV18, with a possible D match to TRBD2 (6 bases). There are 17 residues in the CDR3. Trimming left V 6 bases short and J 4 bases short, with 22 bases between. Germline CDR1 and CDR2: KGHSH and LQKENI. Here the CDR3 DNA reads TGTGCCAGCTCTCCCAGGACTACCCGTAGTATGTACAATGAGCAGTTCTTC. Protein product: CASSPRTTRSMYNEQFF.

The CDR3 region is CASSQDDGEGAVYGYTF. CDR3 nucleotides: TGCGCCAGCAGCCAAGACGATGGTGAGGGGGCGGTCTATGGCTACACCTTC. This chain uses TRBV4-3 with TRBJ1-2; 7 bases fit TRBD1. In germline, CDR1 is LGHNA, CDR2 YSLEER. V was pared by 0 bases and J by 4 bases, with 11 bases of the junction left unmatched. This CDR3 comprises 17 residues.

The chain couples TRBV11-3 to TRBJ2-1; no reliable D call. The CDR3 runs 13 residues. Germline loops: CDR1 SGHNT, CDR2 YENEEA. The ends were cut back, 6 bases at V and 10 bases at J, with 16 bases in the middle. The CDR3 DNA is TGTGCCAGCAGTGGCGACTTTCTCGGAGAGCAGTTCTTC. This encodes CASSGDFLGEQFF.

The chain is built from TRBV5-1 and TRBJ1-4; weak D call: TRBD1 (6 bases). The CDR3 runs to 15 residues. Germline assignment: CDR1 SGHRS and CDR2 YFSETQ. Between the trimmed V and J ends, which lost 0 bases and 8 bases, there was a span of 14 bases. The CDR3 reads CASSLARGTTEKLFF. As DNA, the CDR3 is TGCGCCAGCAGCTTGGCTAGGGGGACAACAGAAAAACTGTTTTTT.